This T cell receptor (beta chain) was found in a study of blood T cell repertoires in COVID-19. Germline V gene sequence: CDR1 MDHEN, CDR2 SYDVKM. Losses at the gene ends were 5 bases for V and 8 bases for J; bases not matched to a gene: 11. The CDR3 is 15 residues long. Source study methods: Reference gene primer amplification gave nucleated cell count estimates. Produced via immunoSEQ multiplex PCR; TCRdb's table is partial and in-frame only. Clone size and V and J calls were adopted from that table, with D and trimming inferred from the DNA. The sample records 150,000 or so clones, about 85% being singletons.

The V call is TRBV28, the J call TRBJ1-4, with 7 bases that match TRBD1. The TCR was taken from a woman aged 40 to 49 who had been exposed to COVID-19. The sample consisted of PBMCs or T cells enriched from blood (not recorded which). The CDR3 is CASSQGGGVDEKLFF. For the CDR3, the DNA is TGTGCCAGCAGTCAAGGGGGCGGGGTGGACGAAAAACTGTTTTTT.